Listed here are 29 T cell receptor beta chains from one sample, sequenced in a study of cytomegalovirus exposure and HLA in healthy donors. Use of 60 Vbeta and 13 Jbeta primers characterized the PCR. Profiling relied on immunoSEQ multiplex PCR, and the TCRdb table lists in-frame clones only, not all of them. The table has about 150,000 clones, 77% seen once. Sequencing was done on a sample of PBMCs. The source is a woman aged 30 to 39 in good health and CMV-seropositive.

The CDR3 DNA is TGTGCCAGCAGTTTATTCAGGGATAGCAATCAGCCCCAGCATTTT. The encoded protein is CASSLFRDSNQPQHF. This rearrangement joins TRBV28 to TRBJ1-5; perhaps TRBD1 as D (5 bases). The CDR3 extends over 15 amino acids. V was clipped by 1 base and J by 0 bases, with 7 bases between them. Germline V gene sequence: CDR1 MDHEN, CDR2 SYDVKM.

This chain links TRBV11-3 with TRBJ2-5; maybe TRBD1 (6 bases). The germline V gene has CDR1 SGHNT and CDR2 YENEEA. The CDR3 consists of 16 residues. Trimming took 1 base from V and 2 from J, leaving 14 bases between them. The DNA for the CDR3 is TGTGCCAGCAGCTTAGGAATCGACAGGATACAAGAGACCCAGTACTTC. Encoded protein: CASSLGIDRIQETQYF.

This sequence joins TRBV2 and TRBJ1-5; the D is unclear. The CDR3 totals 15 residues. The germline V gene encodes CDR1 SNHLY and CDR2 FYNNEI. The V gene lost 2 bases and the J gene lost 4 bases, with 12 bases spanning the gap. Here the CDR3 reads CASSENRVSNQPQHF. CDR3 nucleotides: TGTGCCAGCAGTGAAAACCGGGTGTCAAATCAGCCCCAGCATTTT. Looking up the rest from reference TRBV2 and TRBJ1-5 gives the full variable domain: EPEVTQTPSHQVTQMGQEVILRCVPISNHLYFYWYRQILGQKVEFLVSFYNNEISEKSEIFDDQFSVERPDGSNFTLKIRSTKLEDSAMYFCASSENRVSNQPQHFGDGTRLSIL.

The rearrangement joins TRBV5-1 to TRBJ2-3; D is possibly TRBD2 (7 bases). V was trimmed by 6 bases and J by 0 bases, leaving 11 bases between them. CDR3 length: 14 amino acids. CDR1 is SGHRS, CDR2 YFSETQ, per germline. CDR3 DNA sequence: TGCGCCAGCAAGAGGGGGGGGAGCACAGATACGCAGTATTTT. Translation gives CASKRGGSTDTQYF. Filled out from reference TRBV5-1 and TRBJ2-3, the complete variable domain reads KAGVTQTPRYLIKTRGQQVTLSCSPISGHRSVSWYQQTPGQGLQFLFEYFSETQRNKGNFPGRFSGRQFSNSRSEMNVSTLELGDSALYLCASKRGGSTDTQYFGPGTRLTVL.

V and J are TRBV19 and TRBJ1-4; tentatively, D is TRBD1 (6 bases). V lost 9 bases and J 0 bases, leaving 8 bases between the germline ends. CDR1 is LNHDA, CDR2 SQIVND, per germline (reference sequence). The CDR3 loop spans 13 amino acids. The CDR3 sequence is CASTGTTNEKLFF. For the CDR3, the DNA is TGTGCCAGCACAGGGACAACTAATGAAAAACTGTTTTTT.

This chain connects TRBV7-2 to TRBJ2-1, with a tentative D call TRBD2 (6 bases). The V and J ends lost 7 bases and 1 base respectively, with 14 bases between them. The CDR3 has 15 amino acids. In germline, CDR1 is SGHTA, CDR2 FQGNSA. CDR3 nucleotide sequence: TGTGCCAGCACCAGCGACGGGAGTTCCTACAATGAGCAGTTCTTC. It yields the protein CASTSDGSSYNEQFF. Full variable domain (outside the CDR3, taken from reference TRBV7-2 and TRBJ2-1): GAGVSQSPSNKVTEKGKDVELRCDPISGHTALYWYRQSLGQGLEFLIYFQGNSAPDKSGLPSDRFSAERTGGSVSTLTIQRTQQEDSAVYLCASTSDGSSYNEQFFGPGTRLTVL.

The chain is built from TRBV9 and TRBJ1-4; D is ambiguous. This CDR3 is built from 15 residues. The germline gives CDR1 SGDLS, CDR2 YYNGEE. The V end was cut by 1 base, the J end by 10 bases, with 17 bases between. CDR3 coding DNA: TGTGCCAGCAGCGTACGCGGCGGGTCGGAGGGAAAACTGTTTTTT. Translation gives CASSVRGGSEGKLFF. The complete variable domain, with remaining parts taken from reference TRBV9 and TRBJ1-4, reads DSGVTQTPKHLITATGQRVTLRCSPRSGDLSVYWYQQSLDQGLQFLIQYYNGEERAKGNILERFSAQQFPDLHSELNLSSLELGDSALYFCASSVRGGSEGKLFFGSGTQLSVL.

The chain carries TRBV5-8 and TRBJ2-5; 7 nucleotides agree with TRBD2. The CDR3 sequence is 14 residues long. Germline loops: CDR1 SGHTS, CDR2 YDEGEE. V trimming: 2 bases; J trimming: 4 bases; junction bases outside the gene matches: 5. The CDR3 spells CASSFPWGGETQYF. In DNA form, the CDR3 reads TGTGCCAGCAGCTTCCCCTGGGGGGGAGAGACCCAGTACTTC.

V and J are TRBV11-3 and TRBJ2-7; a possible D gene is TRBD2 (6 bases). The CDR3 length is 15 residues. CDR1 is SGHNT and CDR2 is YENEEA in the germline V gene. V lost 5 bases and J lost 0, with 14 bases in between. For the CDR3, the DNA is TGTGCCAGCAGCCAGCCGGGGGACGGCTCCTACGAGCAGTACTTC. This gives the protein CASSQPGDGSYEQYF.

This clone was detected a few times. The rearrangement uses TRBV5-1 and TRBJ2-3; a weak D match, TRBD2 (6 bases). CDR1 is SGHRS, CDR2 YFSETQ, per germline. This CDR3 is built from 15 residues. V dropped 0 bases and J dropped 0 bases, with 8 bases sitting between them. CDR3 region: CASSLVADSTDTQYF. CDR3 coding DNA: TGCGCCAGCAGCTTGGTAGCGGATAGCACAGATACGCAGTATTTT.

The chain is built from TRBV11-3 and TRBJ2-5; TRBD2 matches 14 bases. Losses at the gene ends were 3 bases for V and 3 bases for J; bases not matched to a gene: 6. CDR3 size: 17 residues. Germline assignment: CDR1 SGHNT and CDR2 YENEEA. CDR3 loop: CASSFRGGLAGEETQYF. The CDR3 coding sequence is TGTGCCAGCAGCTTTAGGGGGGGACTAGCGGGAGAAGAGACCCAGTACTTC.

The chain is built from TRBV10-3 and TRBJ1-5; TRBD1 matches at 7 bases. The germline gives CDR1 ENHRY, CDR2 SYGVKD. The ends lost 10 bases at V and 2 bases at J; junction bases unmatched: 11. The CDR3 length is 15 residues. This chain's CDR3 is CATQGGYAGNQPQHF. CDR3 DNA: TGTGCCACCCAAGGGGGCTATGCGGGCAATCAGCCCCAGCATTTT.

The V call is TRBV20-1, the J call TRBJ2-5; no reliable D call. Per germline, CDR1 DFQATT and CDR2 SNEGSKA (reference sequence). V lost 8 bases and J lost 1, with 8 bases in between. CDR3 length equals 11 residues. The CDR3 is CSLSIQETQYF. CDR3 DNA sequence: TGCAGTTTGAGTATCCAAGAGACCCAGTACTTC.

The rearrangement uses TRBV27 and TRBJ2-7; 11 nucleotides line up with TRBD2. The CDR3 extends over 16 amino acids. The ends lost 2 bases at V and 0 bases at J; junction bases unmatched: 3. CDR1 and CDR2 from the germline V gene are MNHEY and SMNVEV (reference sequence). The CDR3 is CASSLGTSGVSYEQYF. Here the CDR3 DNA reads TGTGCCAGCAGTTTAGGGACTAGCGGCGTCTCCTACGAGCAGTACTTC.

This clone was recorded a few times. V gene TRBV9 combines with J gene TRBJ1-5; the match to TRBD1 covers 10 bases. There are 15 residues in the CDR3. Germline loops: CDR1 SGDLS, CDR2 YYNGEE. Trimming removed 5 bases from V and 7 bases from J; junction bases left unmatched: 9. The CDR3 sequence: CASSSGTGERQPQHF. The DNA for the CDR3 is TGTGCCAGCAGTAGCGGGACAGGGGAAAGGCAGCCCCAGCATTTT.

The genes are TRBV6-1 and TRBJ1-2, with a possible D match to TRBD1 (6 bases). Germline V gives CDR1 MNHNS, CDR2 SASEGT. The CDR3 is 15 residues long. Trimming cost V 5 bases and J 3 bases, with 16 bases left between them. CDR3 residues: CASSLIGGRDYGYTF. As DNA, the CDR3 is TGTGCCAGCAGTCTCATCGGGGGGCGGGACTATGGCTACACCTTC.

The chain employs TRBV6-5 and TRBJ1-5; 8 bases are a match to TRBD1. Trimming at V came to 6 bases and at J to 2 bases, leaving 3 bases not matched to a gene. CDR1 and CDR2 from the germline V gene are MNHEY and SVGAGI. CDR3 length equals 14 residues. As DNA, the CDR3 is TGTGCCAGCAGAGAACAGGGGGGCAATCAGCCCCAGCATTTT. As protein: CASREQGGNQPQHF.

The chain recombines TRBV5-1 with TRBJ2-7, with 8 bases matching TRBD1. CDR3 length equals 13 residues. J was trimmed by 6 bases and V by 4 bases; bases with no gene match: 6. Germline CDR1 reads SGHRS; CDR2 reads YFSETQ. The DNA for the CDR3 is TGCGCCAGCAGCGCTCTCACAGGGGGCGAGCAGTACTTC. This sequence encodes CASSALTGGEQYF.

As DNA, the CDR3 is TGCGCCAGCAGCTTTTACGGCGGGGACACAGATACGCAGTATTTT. Protein sequence: CASSFYGGDTDTQYF. The chain employs TRBV5-1 and TRBJ2-3, with a possible D match to TRBD2 (6 bases). V lost 2 bases and J 2 bases, leaving 12 bases between the germline ends. The CDR3 runs 15 residues. Germline CDR1 reads SGHRS; CDR2 reads YFSETQ. Full variable domain (rest looked up from reference TRBV5-1 and TRBJ2-3): KAGVTQTPRYLIKTRGQQVTLSCSPISGHRSVSWYQQTPGQGLQFLFEYFSETQRNKGNFPGRFSGRQFSNSRSEMNVSTLELGDSALYLCASSFYGGDTDTQYFGPGTRLTVL.

V and J are TRBV9 and TRBJ2-7; D is possibly TRBD1 (6 bases). V shed 4 bases and J shed 5 bases, with 16 bases lying between them. The V gene's germline CDR1 is SGDLS and CDR2 YYNGEE. The CDR3 consists of 14 residues. The CDR3 reads CASSPWDILDEQYF. CDR3 in DNA: TGTGCCAGCAGCCCCTGGGACATACTCGACGAGCAGTACTTC. The whole variable domain, filled in from reference TRBV9 and TRBJ2-7, reads DSGVTQTPKHLITATGQRVTLRCSPRSGDLSVYWYQQSLDQGLQFLIQYYNGEERAKGNILERFSAQQFPDLHSELNLSSLELGDSALYFCASSPWDILDEQYFGPGTRLTVT.

The chain recombines TRBV5-1 with TRBJ2-6; 7 bases fit TRBD1. Losses at the gene ends were 4 bases for V and 3 bases for J; bases not matched to a gene: 10. The V gene's germline CDR1 is SGHRS and CDR2 YFSETQ. The CDR3 has 17 residues. The CDR3 protein is CASSRNIQGSGANVLTF. As DNA, the CDR3 is TGCGCCAGCAGCAGAAATATACAGGGGAGTGGGGCCAACGTCCTGACTTTC.

The chain links TRBV19 to TRBJ2-7; unclear D gene. This CDR3 comprises 13 residues. The V gene's germline CDR1 is LNHDA and CDR2 SQIVND (reference sequence). V was pared by 1 base and J by 6 bases, with 10 bases between. CDR3 residues: CASSIASGFEQYF. CDR3 in DNA: TGTGCCAGTAGTATAGCATCAGGCTTCGAGCAGTACTTC.

A few counts support this clone. The rearrangement uses TRBV2 and TRBJ2-3; 11 bases agree with TRBD2. After removal of 4 bases from V and 3 bases from J, the junction contained 3 bases not matched to a gene. CDR1 and CDR2 from the germline V gene are SNHLY and FYNNEI. CDR3 length equals 15 residues. This CDR3 is CASSGRLAGTDTQYF. CDR3 DNA sequence: TGTGCCAGCAGTGGAAGACTAGCGGGAACAGATACGCAGTATTTT.

This clone was found a few times. The V call is TRBV6-4, the J call TRBJ1-5; perhaps TRBD1 as D (5 bases). CDR3 size: 17 residues. V was cut by 6 bases and J by 0 bases, with 18 bases left in between. Germline assignment: CDR1 MRHNA and CDR2 SNTAGT. The CDR3 reads CASRKGREGLSNQPQHF. Here the CDR3 DNA reads TGTGCCAGCAGGAAGGGCAGGGAGGGACTTAGCAATCAGCCCCAGCATTTT.

This sequence joins TRBV7-3 and TRBJ2-1; 9 bases are shared with TRBD2. Unmatched junction bases numbered 9, after V lost 1 base and J lost 8 bases. The germline CDR1 and CDR2 sequences are SGHTA and FQGTGA. The CDR3 has 16 residues. The CDR3 loop is CASSLRGLANRDEQFF. In nucleotides, the CDR3 is TGTGCCAGCAGCTTAAGGGGACTAGCTAATCGGGATGAGCAGTTCTTC. Based on the CDR3 plus reference TRBV7-3 and TRBJ2-1, the full variable domain is GAGVSQTPSNKVTEKGKYVELRCDPISGHTALYWYRQSLGQGPEFLIYFQGTGAADDSGLPNDRFFAVRPEGSVSTLKIQRTERGDSAVYLCASSLRGLANRDEQFFGPGTRLTVL.

This chain uses TRBV27 with TRBJ2-7; 8 nucleotides align to TRBD2. V shed 5 bases, J shed 2 bases, and the junction held 5 bases outside the gene matches. There are 14 residues in the CDR3. Germline assignment: CDR1 MNHEY and CDR2 SMNVEV (reference sequence). For the CDR3, the DNA is TGTGCCAGCAGTCCGACTAGCGTAGCCTACGAGCAGTACTTC. Translating it yields CASSPTSVAYEQYF.

The chain employs TRBV6-1 and TRBJ1-4, with no clear D. CDR1 MNHNS and CDR2 SASEGT come from the germline V gene. Trimming took off 2 bases at V and 3 bases at J, with 10 bases between the two ends. The CDR3 length is 15 residues. CDR3 protein: CASSELYGSNEKLFF. The CDR3 DNA follows: TGTGCCAGCAGTGAACTTTACGGGTCTAATGAAAAACTGTTTTTT.

This chain uses TRBV27 with TRBJ1-2; the D is unclear. The V gene lost 6 bases and the J gene lost 4 bases, with 12 bases spanning the gap. Germline CDR1 reads MNHEY; CDR2 reads SMNVEV (reference sequence). The CDR3 is made up of 13 amino acids. The CDR3 DNA reads TGTGCCAGCAGGACCGTGGGAGGCTATGGCTACACCTTC. Translation: CASRTVGGYGYTF.

The V call is TRBV7-3, the J call TRBJ2-7; 8 positions match TRBD1. Germline V gene lookup returns CDR1 SGHTA and CDR2 FQGTGA. With 2 bases clipped from V and 3 bases from J, the junction kept 6 bases outside the gene matches. The CDR3 is 15 residues long. CDR3 loop: CASSLQPGGVYEQYF. The DNA for the CDR3 is TGTGCCAGCAGCTTACAGCCAGGGGGCGTCTACGAGCAGTACTTC.